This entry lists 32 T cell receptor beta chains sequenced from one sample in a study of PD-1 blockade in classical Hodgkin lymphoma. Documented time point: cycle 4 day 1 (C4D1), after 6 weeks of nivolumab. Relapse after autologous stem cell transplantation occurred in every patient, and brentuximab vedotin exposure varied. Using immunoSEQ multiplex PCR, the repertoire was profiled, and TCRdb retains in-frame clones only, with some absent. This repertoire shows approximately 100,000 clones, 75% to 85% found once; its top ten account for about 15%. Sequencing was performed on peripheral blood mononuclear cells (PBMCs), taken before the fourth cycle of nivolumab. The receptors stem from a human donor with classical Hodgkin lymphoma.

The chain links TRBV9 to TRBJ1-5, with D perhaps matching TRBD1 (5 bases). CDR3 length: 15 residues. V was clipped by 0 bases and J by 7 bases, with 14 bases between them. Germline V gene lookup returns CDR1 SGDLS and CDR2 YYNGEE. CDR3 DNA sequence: TGTGCCAGCAGCGTAGATTCAGGGTCGGGGCAGCCCCAGCATTTT. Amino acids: CASSVDSGSGQPQHF. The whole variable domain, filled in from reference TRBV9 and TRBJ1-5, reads DSGVTQTPKHLITATGQRVTLRCSPRSGDLSVYWYQQSLDQGLQFLIQYYNGEERAKGNILERFSAQQFPDLHSELNLSSLELGDSALYFCASSVDSGSGQPQHFGDGTRLSIL.

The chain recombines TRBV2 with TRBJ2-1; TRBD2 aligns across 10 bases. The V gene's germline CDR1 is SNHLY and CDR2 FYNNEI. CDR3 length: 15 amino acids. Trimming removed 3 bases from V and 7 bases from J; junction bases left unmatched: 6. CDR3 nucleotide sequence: TGTGCCAGCAGTGACTTTGCTAGCGGGAGTAATGAGCAGTTCTTC. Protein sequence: CASSDFASGSNEQFF.

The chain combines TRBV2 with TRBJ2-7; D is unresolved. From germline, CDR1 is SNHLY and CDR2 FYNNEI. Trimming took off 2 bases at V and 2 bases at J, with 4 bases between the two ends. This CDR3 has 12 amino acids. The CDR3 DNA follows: TGTGCCAGCAGTGAATCCGCCTACGAGCAGTACTTC. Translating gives CASSESAYEQYF. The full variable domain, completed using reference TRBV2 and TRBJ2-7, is EPEVTQTPSHQVTQMGQEVILRCVPISNHLYFYWYRQILGQKVEFLVSFYNNEISEKSEIFDDQFSVERPDGSNFTLKIRSTKLEDSAMYFCASSESAYEQYFGPGTRLTVT.

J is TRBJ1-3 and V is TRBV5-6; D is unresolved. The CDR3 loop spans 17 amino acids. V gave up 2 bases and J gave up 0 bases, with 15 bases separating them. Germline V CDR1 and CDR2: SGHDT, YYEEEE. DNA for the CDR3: TGTGCCAGCAGCTTCGGGTGGGGATCGACCTCTGGAAACACCATATATTTT. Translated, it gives CASSFGWGSTSGNTIYF.

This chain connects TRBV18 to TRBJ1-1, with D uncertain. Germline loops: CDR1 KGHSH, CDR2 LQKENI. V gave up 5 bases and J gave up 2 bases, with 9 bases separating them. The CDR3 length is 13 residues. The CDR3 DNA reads TGTGCCAGCTCAACTCAGGACAACACTGAAGCTTTCTTT. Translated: CASSTQDNTEAFF.

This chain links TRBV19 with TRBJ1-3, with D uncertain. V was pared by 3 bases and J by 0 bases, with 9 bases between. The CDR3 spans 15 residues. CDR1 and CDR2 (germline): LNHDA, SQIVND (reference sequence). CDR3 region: CASSIVQYSGNTIYF. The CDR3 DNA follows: TGTGCCAGTAGTATCGTACAGTACTCTGGAAACACCATATATTTT. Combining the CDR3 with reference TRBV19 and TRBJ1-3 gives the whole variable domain DGGITQSPKYLFRKEGQNVTLSCEQNLNHDAMYWYRQDPGQGLRLIYYSQIVNDFQKGDIAEGYSVSREKKESFPLTVTSAQKNPTAFYLCASSIVQYSGNTIYFGEGSWLTVV.

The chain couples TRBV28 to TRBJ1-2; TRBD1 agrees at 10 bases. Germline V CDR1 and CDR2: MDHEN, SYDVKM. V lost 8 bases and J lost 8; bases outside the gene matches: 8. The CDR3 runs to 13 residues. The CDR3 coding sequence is TGTGCCAGCTCTCAGGGGACAGGGGTCGGCTACACCTTC. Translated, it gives CASSQGTGVGYTF.

The CDR3 sequence: CASSEREAVDTQYF. The CDR3 bases are TGTGCCAGCAGCGAGCGGGAGGCCGTAGATACGCAGTATTTT. The chain joins TRBV6-1 to TRBJ2-3; 9 nucleotides match TRBD2. V dropped 6 bases and J dropped 5; count of bases not matched to a gene: 6. Germline V gene lookup returns CDR1 MNHNS and CDR2 SASEGT. The CDR3 is made up of 14 amino acids.

This CDR3 is CASSLLTGGSEAFF. CDR3 bases: TGTGCCAGCAGTTTATTGACAGGGGGCTCTGAAGCTTTCTTT. The chain uses TRBV28 and TRBJ1-1, with 10 bases identical to TRBD1. Trimming cost V 1 base and J 6 bases; bases outside gene matches: 2. There are 14 residues in the CDR3. Germline CDR1 reads MDHEN; CDR2 reads SYDVKM.

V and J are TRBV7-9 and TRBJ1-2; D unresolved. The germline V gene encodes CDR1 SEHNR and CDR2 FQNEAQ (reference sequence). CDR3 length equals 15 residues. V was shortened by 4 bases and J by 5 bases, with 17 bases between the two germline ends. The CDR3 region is CASSSMVGSLYGYTF. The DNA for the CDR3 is TGTGCCAGCAGCTCCATGGTGGGGTCCCTTTATGGCTACACCTTC.

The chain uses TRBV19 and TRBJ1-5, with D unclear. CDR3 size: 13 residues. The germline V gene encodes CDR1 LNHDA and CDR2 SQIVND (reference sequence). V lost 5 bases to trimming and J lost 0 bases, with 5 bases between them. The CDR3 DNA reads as TGTGCCAGTAGTCCGTATAGCAATCAGCCCCAGCATTTT. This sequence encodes CASSPYSNQPQHF.

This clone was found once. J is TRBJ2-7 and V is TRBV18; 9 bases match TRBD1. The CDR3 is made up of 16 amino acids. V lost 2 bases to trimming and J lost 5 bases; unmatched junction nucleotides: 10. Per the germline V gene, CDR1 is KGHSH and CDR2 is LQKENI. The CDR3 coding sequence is TGTGCCAGCTCACCATTAATCCGGGACAGGGCGGACGAGCAGTACTTC. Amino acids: CASSPLIRDRADEQYF.

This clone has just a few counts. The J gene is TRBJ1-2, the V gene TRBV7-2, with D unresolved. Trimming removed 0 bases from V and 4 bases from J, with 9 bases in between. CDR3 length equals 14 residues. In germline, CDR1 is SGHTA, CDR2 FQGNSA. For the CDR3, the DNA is TGTGCCAGCAGCTTAGCGGGAATCGGCTATGGCTACACCTTC. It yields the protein CASSLAGIGYGYTF.

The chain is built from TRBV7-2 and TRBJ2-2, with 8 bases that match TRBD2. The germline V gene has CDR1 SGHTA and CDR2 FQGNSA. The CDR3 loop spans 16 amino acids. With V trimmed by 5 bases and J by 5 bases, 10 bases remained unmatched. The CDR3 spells CASSRQAGGRTGELFF. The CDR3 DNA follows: TGTGCCAGCAGCCGACAGGCGGGAGGTCGGACCGGGGAGCTGTTTTTT.

The CDR3: CASSFISGVETEAFF. Written as DNA, the CDR3 is TGTGCCAGCAGCTTCATATCCGGGGTGGAAACTGAAGCTTTCTTT. The V call is TRBV5-5, the J call TRBJ1-1; D is undetermined. Trimming stripped 2 bases from V and 5 bases from J, with 16 bases between. The CDR3 covers 15 residues. Germline CDR1 is SGHKS and CDR2 is YYEKEE (reference sequence).

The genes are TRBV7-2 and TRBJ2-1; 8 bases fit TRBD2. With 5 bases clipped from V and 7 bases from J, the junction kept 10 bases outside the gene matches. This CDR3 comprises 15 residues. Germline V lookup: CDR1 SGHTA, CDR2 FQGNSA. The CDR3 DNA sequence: TGTGCCAGCAGCCTAGGGGGGACTAGGGGAAATGAGCAGTTCTTC. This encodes CASSLGGTRGNEQFF.

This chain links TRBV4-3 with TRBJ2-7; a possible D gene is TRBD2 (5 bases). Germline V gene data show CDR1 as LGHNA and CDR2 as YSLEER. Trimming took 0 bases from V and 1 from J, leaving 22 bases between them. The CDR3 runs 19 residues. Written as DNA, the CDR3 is TGCGCCAGCAGCCAAGAAGCGGTTCCCACACGGTTTAGATCCTACGAGCAGTACTTC. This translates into CASSQEAVPTRFRSYEQYF.

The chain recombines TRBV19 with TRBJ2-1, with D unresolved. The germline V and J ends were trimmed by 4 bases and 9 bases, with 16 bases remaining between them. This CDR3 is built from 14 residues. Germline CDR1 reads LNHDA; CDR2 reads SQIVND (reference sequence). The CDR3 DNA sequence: TGTGCCAGTAGTACCGAATCGGCCGTGGGTGAGCAGTTCTTC. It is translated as CASSTESAVGEQFF.

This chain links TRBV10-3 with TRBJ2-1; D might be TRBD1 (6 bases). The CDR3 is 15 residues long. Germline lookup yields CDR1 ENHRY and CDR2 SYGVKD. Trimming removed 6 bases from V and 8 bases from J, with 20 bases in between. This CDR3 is CAIRDPARGYDEQFF. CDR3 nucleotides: TGTGCCATCAGGGATCCGGCCAGGGGATACGATGAGCAGTTCTTC.

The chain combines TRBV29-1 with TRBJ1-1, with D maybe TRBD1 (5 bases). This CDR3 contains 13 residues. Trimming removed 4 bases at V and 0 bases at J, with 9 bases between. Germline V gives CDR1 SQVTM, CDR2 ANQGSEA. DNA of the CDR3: TGCAGCGTTGGGGTGGACATGAACACTGAAGCTTTCTTT. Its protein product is CSVGVDMNTEAFF.

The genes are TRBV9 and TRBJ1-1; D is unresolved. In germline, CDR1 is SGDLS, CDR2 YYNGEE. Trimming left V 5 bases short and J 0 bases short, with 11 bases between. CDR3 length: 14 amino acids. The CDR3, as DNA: TGTGCCAGCAGTGGAGCCCCGCTGAACACTGAAGCTTTCTTT. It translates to CASSGAPLNTEAFF.

For the CDR3, the DNA is TGTGCCATCAGTGCCGGGACAGGGGGCTATGAGCAGTTCTTC. The encoded protein is CAISAGTGGYEQFF. V is TRBV10-3 and J is TRBJ2-1; 12 nucleotides line up with TRBD1. After removal of 4 bases from V and 8 bases from J, the junction contained 3 bases not matched to a gene. CDR3 size: 14 residues. Germline V gene sequence: CDR1 ENHRY, CDR2 SYGVKD.

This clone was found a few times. CDR3 coding DNA: TGCGCCAGCAGCCAAGATCAGGGCAGGGGCGACTATGGCTACACCTTC. Protein product: CASSQDQGRGDYGYTF. The chain has TRBV4-1 and TRBJ1-2; the D gene is possibly TRBD1 (6 bases). The ends were cut back, 0 bases at V and 3 bases at J, with 14 bases in the middle. This CDR3 has 16 amino acids. Looked up from germline, CDR1 is MGHRA and CDR2 is YSYEKL.

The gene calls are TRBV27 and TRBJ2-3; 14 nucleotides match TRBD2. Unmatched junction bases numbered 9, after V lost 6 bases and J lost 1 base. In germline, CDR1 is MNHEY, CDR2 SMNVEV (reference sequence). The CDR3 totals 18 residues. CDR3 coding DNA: TGTGCCAGCAGACAGGCCGGGACTAGCGGGAGTCGCACAGATACGCAGTATTTT. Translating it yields CASRQAGTSGSRTDTQYF.

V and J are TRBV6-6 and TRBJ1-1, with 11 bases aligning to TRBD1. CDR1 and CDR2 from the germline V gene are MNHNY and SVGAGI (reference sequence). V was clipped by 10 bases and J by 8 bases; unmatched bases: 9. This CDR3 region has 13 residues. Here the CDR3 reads CATQVGQGAEAFF. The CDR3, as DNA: TGTGCCACCCAAGTCGGACAGGGGGCCGAAGCTTTCTTT.

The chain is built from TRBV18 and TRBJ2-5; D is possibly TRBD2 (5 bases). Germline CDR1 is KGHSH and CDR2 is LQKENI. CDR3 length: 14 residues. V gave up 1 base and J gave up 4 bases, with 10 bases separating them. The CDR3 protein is CASSPLASRETQYF. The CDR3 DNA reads TGTGCCAGCTCACCACTAGCTAGCAGAGAGACCCAGTACTTC.

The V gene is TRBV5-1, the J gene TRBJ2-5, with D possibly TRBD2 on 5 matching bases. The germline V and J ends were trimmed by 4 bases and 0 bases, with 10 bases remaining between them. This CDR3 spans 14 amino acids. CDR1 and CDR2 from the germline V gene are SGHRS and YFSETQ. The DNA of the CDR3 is TGCGCCAGCAGCCCGACTACCAACCAAGAGACCCAGTACTTC. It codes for CASSPTTNQETQYF.

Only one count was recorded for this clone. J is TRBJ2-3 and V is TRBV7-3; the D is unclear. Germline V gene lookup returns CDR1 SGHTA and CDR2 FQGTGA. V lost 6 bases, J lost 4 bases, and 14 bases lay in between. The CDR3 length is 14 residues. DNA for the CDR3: TGTGCCAGCAGTCGTGGAGTCTTCGCAGATACGCAGTATTTT. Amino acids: CASSRGVFADTQYF.

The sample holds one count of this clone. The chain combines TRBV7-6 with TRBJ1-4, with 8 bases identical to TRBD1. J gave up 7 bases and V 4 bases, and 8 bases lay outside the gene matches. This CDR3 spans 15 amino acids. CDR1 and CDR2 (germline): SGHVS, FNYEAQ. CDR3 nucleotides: TGTGCCAGCAGCTCGACAGGGGAACGTGGTGAAAAACTGTTTTTT. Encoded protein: CASSSTGERGEKLFF.

CDR3 nucleotide sequence: TGTGCCAGCAGTGCCGCCGGGTCCACAGATACGCAGTATTTT. Protein product: CASSAAGSTDTQYF. The rearrangement links TRBV6-1 to TRBJ2-3; D gene unclear. Per germline, CDR1 MNHNS and CDR2 SASEGT. This CDR3 contains 14 residues. Trimming cost V 4 bases and J 2 bases, with 10 bases left between them.

The CDR3 nucleotides are TGTGCCAGCAACGATGTTTGGGTTAGCTATGGCTACACCTTC. Its protein is CASNDVWVSYGYTF. J is TRBJ1-2 and V is TRBV6-1; D not resolved. V lost 7 bases, J lost 4 bases, and 16 bases lay in between. CDR1 MNHNS and CDR2 SASEGT come from the germline V gene. The CDR3 is 14 amino acids.

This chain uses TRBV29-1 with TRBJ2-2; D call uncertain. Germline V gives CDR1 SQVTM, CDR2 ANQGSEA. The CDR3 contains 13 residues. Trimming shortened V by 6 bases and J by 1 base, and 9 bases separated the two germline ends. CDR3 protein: CSVVDLNTGELFF. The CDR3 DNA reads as TGCAGCGTGGTCGACCTGAACACCGGGGAGCTGTTTTTT.